The 5 T cell receptor beta chains presented below share a single source sample, sequenced in a study of blood T cell repertoires in COVID-19 (dated by TCRdb to 2018 to 2021). The library was generated by the immunoSEQ multiplex PCR assay. What TCRdb holds here is the immuneACCESS table cut down to in-frame rearrangements. Part of the clones is not present; checked against another copy, under half of the missing clones reflect an unresolved V gene, and the others are unexplained. This sample holds about 170,000 clones; around 88% were observed only once. The top ten clones comprise approximately 19% of the sample. The sequenced sample was peripheral blood. All receptors come from a woman aged 70 to 79 who had recovered from COVID-19.

V gene TRBV24-1 combines with J gene TRBJ2-3, with TRBD2 identical over 10 bases. Germline CDR1 KGHDR, CDR2 SFDVKD. J lost 3 bases, V lost 4 bases, and 6 bases had no gene match. The CDR3 extends over 16 amino acids. Here the CDR3 reads CATSERTSGGTDTQYF. The CDR3 DNA reads as TGTGCCACCAGTGAACGGACTAGCGGTGGAACAGATACGCAGTATTTT.

This sequence joins TRBV18 and TRBJ1-6; possibly TRBD1 for D (5 bases). Trimming took 2 bases from V and 10 from J, leaving 21 bases between them. The CDR3 runs to 17 residues. Germline V gives CDR1 KGHSH, CDR2 LQKENI. The CDR3 coding sequence is TGTGCCAGCTCACCAAGGGAGCGCTCGGGGGGGAGATCACCCCTCCACTTT. Its protein product is CASSPRERSGGRSPLHF.

The chain joins TRBV10-3 to TRBJ2-2; 8 positions agree with TRBD2. Germline CDR1 is ENHRY and CDR2 is SYGVKD. This CDR3 has 16 residues. V was clipped by 2 bases and J by 0 bases; unmatched bases: 2. The CDR3 DNA follows: TGTGCCATCAGTGAGCGGGGGGGCTCGAACACCGGGGAGCTGTTTTTT. Translating it yields CAISERGGSNTGELFF.

The V gene is TRBV7-9, the J gene TRBJ1-2; 8 nucleotides align to TRBD1. The CDR3 runs 13 residues. In germline, CDR1 is SEHNR, CDR2 FQNEAQ (reference sequence). V dropped 1 base and J dropped 8; count of bases not matched to a gene: 3. The CDR3, as DNA: TGTGCCAGCAGCTTAGGGACAGGGTTCGGCTACACCTTC. Its protein product is CASSLGTGFGYTF.

This clone showed up just once. The chain has TRBV6-6 and TRBJ1-2; a weak D match, TRBD1 (6 bases). V dropped 0 bases and J dropped 8 bases, with 13 bases sitting between them. Germline V gives CDR1 MNHNY, CDR2 SVGAGI (reference sequence). The CDR3 is made up of 14 amino acids. CDR3 in amino acids: CASSYSWGGQGYTF. In DNA form, the CDR3 reads TGTGCCAGCAGTTACTCTTGGGGGGGGCAGGGCTACACCTTC.